This TCR beta chain was found in a study of T cell responses to AZD1222 COVID-19 vaccine. Study-wide points: The breadth and depth of Spike-specific TCRs increased once two AZD1222 doses had been given. Clonal diversity may have been underestimated in mostly white British donors. Baseline seropositivity characterized only a handful of AZD1222 recipients.

With respect to this clone: Its antigen is undetermined.

Using immunoSEQ multiplex PCR, the repertoire was profiled, and TCRdb retains in-frame clones only, with some absent. This table has 180,000 or so clones, approximately 90% appearing once. V shed 4 bases and J shed 1 base, with 10 bases lying between them. CDR1 LNHNV and CDR2 YYDKDF come from the germline V gene (reference sequence). This CDR3 has 14 amino acids. The gene calls are TRBV15 and TRBJ1-1, with D unclear. The starting material was peripheral blood, obtained 28 days after the second AZD1222 dose. The clonotype was recovered from an adult who received the AZD1222 COVID-19 vaccine. The DNA of the CDR3 is TGTGCCACCAGCAAAGAACGGACGAACACTGAAGCTTTCTTT. As protein: CATSKERTNTEAFF.